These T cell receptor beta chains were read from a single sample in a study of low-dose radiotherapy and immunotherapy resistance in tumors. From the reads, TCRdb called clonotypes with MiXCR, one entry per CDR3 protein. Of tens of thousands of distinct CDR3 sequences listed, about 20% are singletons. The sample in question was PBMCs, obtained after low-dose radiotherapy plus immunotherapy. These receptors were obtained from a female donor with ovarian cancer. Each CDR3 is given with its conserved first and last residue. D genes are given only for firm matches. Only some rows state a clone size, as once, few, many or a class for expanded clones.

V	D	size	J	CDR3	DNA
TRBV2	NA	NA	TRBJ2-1	CATSPAAQGEQFF	TGTGCCACCTCCCCGGCGGCGCAGGGTGAGCAGTTCTTC
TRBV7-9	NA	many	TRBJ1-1	CASSQITNSEAFF	TGTGCCAGCAGTCAGATCACCAATTCTGAAGCTTTCTTT
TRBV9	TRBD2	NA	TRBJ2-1	CASSVTSGGPYNEQFF	TGTGCCAGCAGCGTCACTAGCGGGGGCCCCTACAATGAGCAGTTCTTC
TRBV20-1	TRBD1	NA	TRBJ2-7	CSPTGDRVYEQYF	TGCAGTCCTACGGGGGACAGGGTTTACGAGCAGTACTTC
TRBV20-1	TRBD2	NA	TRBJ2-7	CSARTGWGGSYEQYF	TGCAGTGCTAGAACCGGGTGGGGGGGCTCCTACGAGCAGTACTTC
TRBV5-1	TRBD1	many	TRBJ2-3	CASSRQGASTDTQYF	TGCGCCAGCAGTCGCCAGGGGGCTAGCACAGATACGCAGTATTTT
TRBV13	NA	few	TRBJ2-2	CASSLGSAGELFF	TGTGCCAGCAGCTTAGGGTCGGCCGGGGAGCTGTTTTTT
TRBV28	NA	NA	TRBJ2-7	CASSFYSNEQYF	TGTGCCAGCAGTTTTTACTCGAACGAGCAGTACTTC
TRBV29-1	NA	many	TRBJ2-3	CSVVVDVTDTQYF	TGCAGCGTTGTAGTCGATGTCACAGATACGCAGTATTTT
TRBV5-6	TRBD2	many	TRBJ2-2	CASSFGGGYNTGELFF	TGTGCCAGCAGCTTCGGCGGGGGGTACAACACCGGGGAGCTGTTTTTT
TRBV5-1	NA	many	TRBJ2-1	CASSLVSQGEQFF	TGCGCCAGCAGCTTGGTGTCGCAGGGTGAGCAGTTCTTC
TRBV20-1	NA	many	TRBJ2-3	CSARDDSSGPKGDTQYF	TGCAGTGCTAGAGATGATTCAAGCGGCCCTAAGGGGGATACGCAGTATTTT
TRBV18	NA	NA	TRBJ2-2	CASSNGTGFTGELFF	TGTGCCAGCTCCAACGGGACTGGATTCACCGGGGAGCTGTTTTTT
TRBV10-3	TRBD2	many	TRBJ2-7	CAISEVGGAYEQYF	TGTGCCATCAGTGAGGTTGGGGGGGCCTACGAGCAGTACTTC
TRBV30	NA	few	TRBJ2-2	CAWSVRSTGELFF	TGTGCCTGGAGTGTGCGGAGCACCGGGGAGCTGTTTTTT
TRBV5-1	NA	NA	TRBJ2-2	CASSIDTSGTGELFFF	NA
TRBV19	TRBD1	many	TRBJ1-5	CASSIAGTGNQPQHF	TGTGCCAGTAGTATAGCGGGGACAGGGAATCAGCCCCAGCATTTT
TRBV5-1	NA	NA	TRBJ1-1	CASSLGGRGPAFF	TGCGCCAGCAGCTTGGGCGGGAGGGGACCAGCTTTCTTT
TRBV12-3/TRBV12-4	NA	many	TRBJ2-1	CASSMTGGRYNEQFF	TGTGCCAGCAGTATGACTGGGGGGAGGTACAATGAGCAGTTCTTC
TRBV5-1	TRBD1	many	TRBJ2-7	CASSWTGGSYEQYF	TGCGCCAGCAGCTGGACAGGGGGCTCCTACGAGCAGTACTTC
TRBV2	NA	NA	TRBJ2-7	CASSDLVQGTYEQYF	TGTGCCAGCAGTGATCTGGTACAGGGTACCTACGAGCAGTACTTC
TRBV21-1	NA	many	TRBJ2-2	CASSKDPQGRRGKFTGELFF	TGTGCCAGCAGCAAAGATCCCCAGGGCCGGCGGGGGAAGTTCACCGGGGAGCTGTTTTTT
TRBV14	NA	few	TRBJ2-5	CASSQTWRGRGETQYF	TGTGCCAGCAGCCAAACTTGGAGGGGAAGGGGAGAGACCCAGTACTTC
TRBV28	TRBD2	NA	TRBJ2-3	CATQTSGRADTQYF	TGTGCCACCCAGACTAGCGGGAGGGCAGATACGCAGTATTTT
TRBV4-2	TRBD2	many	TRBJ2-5	CASSQEGSGGADKTQYF	TGTGCCAGCAGCCAAGAAGGTAGCGGGGGGGCCGATAAGACCCAGTACTTC
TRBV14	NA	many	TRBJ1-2	CASSSNRVGYTF	TGTGCCAGCAGCTCAAACAGGGTTGGCTACACCTTC
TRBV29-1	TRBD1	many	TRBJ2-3	CSGTDRGTDTQYF	TGCAGCGGGACGGACAGGGGCACAGATACGCAGTATTTT
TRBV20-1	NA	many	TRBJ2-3	CSARYEGRVTDTQYF	TGCAGTGCTAGATATGAGGGGCGGGTCACAGATACGCAGTATTTT
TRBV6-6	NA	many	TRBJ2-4	CASRSSQSGKNIQYF	TGTGCCAGCAGAAGCTCACAGTCGGGCAAAAACATTCAGTACTTC
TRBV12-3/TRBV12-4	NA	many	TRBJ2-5	CASSLGAGVYQETQYF	TGTGCCAGCAGTTTAGGAGCCGGGGTATACCAAGAGACCCAGTACTTC
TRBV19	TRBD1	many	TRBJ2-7	CASSTSATGVEQYF	TGTGCCAGTAGTACGTCCGCGACAGGGGTCGAGCAGTACTTC
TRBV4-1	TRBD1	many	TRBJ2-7	CASSQDRDRGQQYF	TGCGCCAGCAGCCAAGATCGGGACAGGGGGCAGCAGTACTTC
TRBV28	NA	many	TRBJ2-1	CASSHPAGNEQFF	TGTGCCAGCAGTCATCCAGCGGGCAATGAGCAGTTCTTC
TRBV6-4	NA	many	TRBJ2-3	CASSDFGDTQYF	TGTGCCAGCAGTGACTTCGGAGATACGCAGTATTTT
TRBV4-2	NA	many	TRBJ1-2	CASSPRGDYGYTF	TGTGCCAGCAGCCCCAGGGGAGACTATGGCTACACCTTC
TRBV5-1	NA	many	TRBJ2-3	CASSSGGTDTQYF	TGTGCCAGCAGCTCGGGGGGCACAGATACGCAGTATTTT
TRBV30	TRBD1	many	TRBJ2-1	CAWAPGGQGGYNEQFF	TGTGCCTGGGCCCCGGGGGGACAGGGGGGGTACAATGAGCAGTTCTTC
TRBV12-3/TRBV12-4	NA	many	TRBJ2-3	CASSLPAVLSTDTQYF	TGTGCCAGCAGTTTACCAGCGGTTCTTAGCACAGATACGCAGTATTTT
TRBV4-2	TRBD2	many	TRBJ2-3	CASSRGAGGGTDTQYF	TGTGCCAGCAGCCGGGGAGCGGGAGGAGGTACAGATACGCAGTATTTT
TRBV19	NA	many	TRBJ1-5	CASSIGQRTQPQHF	TGTGCCAGTAGTATAGGCCAGAGGACGCAGCCCCAGCATTTT
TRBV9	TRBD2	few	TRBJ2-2	CASNSGTNTGELFF	TGTGCCAGCAACAGCGGGACGAACACCGGGGAGCTGTTTTTT
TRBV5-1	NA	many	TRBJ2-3	CASSQERPTDTQYF	TGCGCCAGCAGCCAGGAGCGGCCCACAGATACGCAGTATTTT
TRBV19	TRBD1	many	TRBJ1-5	CASSTGGHQPQHF	TGTGCCAGTAGTACAGGGGGCCATCAGCCCCAGCATTTT
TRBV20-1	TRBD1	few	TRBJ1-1	CSASYRGDTEAFF	TGCAGTGCTAGTTACAGGGGGGACACTGAAGCTTTCTTT
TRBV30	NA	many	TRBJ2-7	CAWSSGHITYEQYF	TGTGCCTGGAGTTCGGGACACATTACCTACGAGCAGTACTTC
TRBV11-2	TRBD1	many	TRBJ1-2	CASSLGQGFGGYTF	TGTGCCAGCAGCTTAGGACAGGGATTCGGCGGCTACACCTTC
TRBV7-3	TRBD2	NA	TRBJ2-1	CASSFEPGGRAEQFF	TGTGCCAGCAGCTTCGAACCCGGGGGGAGGGCTGAGCAGTTCTTC
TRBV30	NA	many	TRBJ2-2	CAWSVLAHMTGELFF	TGTGCCTGGAGTGTACTAGCTCACATGACCGGGGAGCTGTTTTTT
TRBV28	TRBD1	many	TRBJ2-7	CASIPPGQGSYEQYF	TGTGCCAGCATTCCCCCGGGACAGGGAAGCTACGAGCAGTACTTC
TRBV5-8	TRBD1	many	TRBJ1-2	CASSFGDRELEGYTF	TGTGCCAGCAGCTTTGGGGACAGGGAATTGGAGGGCTACACCTTC
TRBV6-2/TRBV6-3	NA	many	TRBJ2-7	CASSYDGASSFSYEQYF	TGTGCCAGCAGTTACGATGGGGCCTCCTCTTTTTCCTACGAGCAGTACTTC
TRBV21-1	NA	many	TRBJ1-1	CASSNSGNTEAFF	TGTGCCAGCAGCAACTCAGGTAACACTGAAGCTTTCTTT
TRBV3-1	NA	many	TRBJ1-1	CASSHAGEAFF	TGTGCCAGCAGCCACGCCGGTGAAGCTTTCTTT
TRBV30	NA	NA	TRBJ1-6	CAWSGVEESHLHF	TGTGCCTGGAGTGGTGTGGAAGAGTCACACCTCCACTTT